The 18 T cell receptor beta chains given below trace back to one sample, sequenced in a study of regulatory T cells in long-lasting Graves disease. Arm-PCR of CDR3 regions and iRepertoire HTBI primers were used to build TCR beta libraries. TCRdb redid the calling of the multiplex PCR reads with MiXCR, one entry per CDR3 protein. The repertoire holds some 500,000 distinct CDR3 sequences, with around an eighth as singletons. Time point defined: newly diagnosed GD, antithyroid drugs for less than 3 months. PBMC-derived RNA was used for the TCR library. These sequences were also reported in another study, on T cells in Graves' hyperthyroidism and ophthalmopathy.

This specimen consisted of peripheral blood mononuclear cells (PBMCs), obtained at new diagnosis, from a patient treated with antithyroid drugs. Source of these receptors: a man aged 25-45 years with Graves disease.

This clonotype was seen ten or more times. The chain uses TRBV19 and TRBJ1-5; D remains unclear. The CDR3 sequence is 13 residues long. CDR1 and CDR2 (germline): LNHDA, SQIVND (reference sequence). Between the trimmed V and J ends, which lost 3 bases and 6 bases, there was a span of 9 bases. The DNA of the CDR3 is TGTGCCAGTAGTATGACCACGGCTCAGCCCCAGCATTTT. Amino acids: CASSMTTAQPQHF. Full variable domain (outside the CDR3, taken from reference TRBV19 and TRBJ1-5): DGGITQSPKYLFRKEGQNVTLSCEQNLNHDAMYWYRQDPGQGLRLIYYSQIVNDFQKGDIAEGYSVSREKKESFPLTVTSAQKNPTAFYLCASSMTTAQPQHFGDGTRLSIL.

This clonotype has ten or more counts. The CDR3: CASNAGSYNEQFF. CDR3 bases: TGTGCCAGCAACGCGGGATCCTACAATGAGCAGTTCTTC. The chain couples TRBV2 to TRBJ2-1, with D perhaps TRBD2 (6 bases). Germline V gives CDR1 SNHLY, CDR2 FYNNEI. CDR3 length: 13 residues. Trimming removed 7 bases from V and 1 base from J, with 8 bases in between.

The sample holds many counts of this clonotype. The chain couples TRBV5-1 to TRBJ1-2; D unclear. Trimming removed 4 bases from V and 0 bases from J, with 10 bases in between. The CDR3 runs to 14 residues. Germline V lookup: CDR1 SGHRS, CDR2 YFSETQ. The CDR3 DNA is TGCGCCAGCAGCACCTCCGAAGCTAACTATGGCTACACCTTC. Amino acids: CASSTSEANYGYTF.

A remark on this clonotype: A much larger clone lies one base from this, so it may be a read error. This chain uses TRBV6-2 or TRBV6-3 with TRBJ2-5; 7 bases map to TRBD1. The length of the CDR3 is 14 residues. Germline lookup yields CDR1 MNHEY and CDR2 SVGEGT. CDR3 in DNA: TGTGCCAGCAGTGAAGGACAGGCCCAAGAGACCCGGTACTTC. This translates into CASSEGQAQETRYF.

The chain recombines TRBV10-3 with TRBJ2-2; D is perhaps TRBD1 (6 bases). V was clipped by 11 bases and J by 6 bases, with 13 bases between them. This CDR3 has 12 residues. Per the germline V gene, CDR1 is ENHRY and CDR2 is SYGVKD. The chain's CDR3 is CALLGQSGELFF. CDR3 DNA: TGTGCCCTCCTGGGACAATCCGGGGAGCTGTTTTTT.

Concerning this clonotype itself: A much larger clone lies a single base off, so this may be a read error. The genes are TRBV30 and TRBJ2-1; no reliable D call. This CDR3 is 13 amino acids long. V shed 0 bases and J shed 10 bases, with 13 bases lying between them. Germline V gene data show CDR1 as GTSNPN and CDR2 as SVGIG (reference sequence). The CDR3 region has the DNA TGTGCCTGGAGTGTAGGGCGGAGTTACGAGCAGTTCTTC. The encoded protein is CAWSVGRSYEQFF.

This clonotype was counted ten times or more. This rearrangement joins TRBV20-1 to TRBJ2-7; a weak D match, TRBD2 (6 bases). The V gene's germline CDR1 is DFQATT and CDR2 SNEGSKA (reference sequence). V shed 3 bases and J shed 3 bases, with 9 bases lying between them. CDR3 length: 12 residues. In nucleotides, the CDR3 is TGCAGTGCTAGGCGGGAAGTCTACGAGCAGTACTTC. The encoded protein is CSARREVYEQYF.

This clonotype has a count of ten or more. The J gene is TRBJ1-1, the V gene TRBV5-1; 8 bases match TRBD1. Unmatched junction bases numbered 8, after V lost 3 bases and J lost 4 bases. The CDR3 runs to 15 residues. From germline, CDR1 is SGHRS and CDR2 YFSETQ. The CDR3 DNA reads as TGCGCCAGCAGCTCGACAACAGGGGGTCTCACTGAAGCTTTCTTT. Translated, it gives CASSSTTGGLTEAFF.

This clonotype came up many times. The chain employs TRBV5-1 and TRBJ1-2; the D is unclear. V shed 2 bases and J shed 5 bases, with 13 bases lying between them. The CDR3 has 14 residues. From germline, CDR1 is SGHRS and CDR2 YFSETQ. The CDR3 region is CASSLDGGPYGYTF. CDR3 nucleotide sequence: TGCGCCAGCAGCTTAGACGGTGGACCTTATGGCTACACCTTC.

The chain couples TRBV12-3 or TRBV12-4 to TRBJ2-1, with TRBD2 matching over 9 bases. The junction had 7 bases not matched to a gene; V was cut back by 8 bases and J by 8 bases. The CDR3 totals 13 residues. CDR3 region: CASSGTSRDEQFF. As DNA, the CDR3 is TGTGCCAGCTCAGGGACTAGCCGGGATGAGCAGTTCTTC.

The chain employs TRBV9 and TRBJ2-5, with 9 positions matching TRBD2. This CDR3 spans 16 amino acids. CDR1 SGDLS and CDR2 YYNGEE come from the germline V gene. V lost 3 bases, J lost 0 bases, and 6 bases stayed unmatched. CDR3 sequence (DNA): TGTGCCAGCAGCGCCCAGACTAGCGGTTACCAAGAGACCCAGTACTTC. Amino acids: CASSAQTSGYQETQYF.

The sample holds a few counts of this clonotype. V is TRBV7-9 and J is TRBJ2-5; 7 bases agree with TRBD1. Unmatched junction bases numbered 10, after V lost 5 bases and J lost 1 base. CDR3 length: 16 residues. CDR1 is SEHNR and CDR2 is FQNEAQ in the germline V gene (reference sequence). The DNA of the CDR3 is TGTGCCAGCAGCCCCAGGACAGGTCCCTCCCAAGAGACCCAGTACTTC. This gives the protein CASSPRTGPSQETQYF.

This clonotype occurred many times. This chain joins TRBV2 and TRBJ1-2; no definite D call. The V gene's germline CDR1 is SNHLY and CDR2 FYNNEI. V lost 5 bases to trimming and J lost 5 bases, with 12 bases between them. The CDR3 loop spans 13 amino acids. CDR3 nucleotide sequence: TGTGCCAGCAGTCCGATACCCGGGTATGGCTACACCTTC. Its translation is CASSPIPGYGYTF.

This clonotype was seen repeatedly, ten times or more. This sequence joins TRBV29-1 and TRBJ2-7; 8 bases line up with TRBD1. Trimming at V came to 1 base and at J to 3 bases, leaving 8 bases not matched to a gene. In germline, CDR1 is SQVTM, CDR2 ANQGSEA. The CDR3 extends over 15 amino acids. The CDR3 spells CSVEGGQGAGYEQYF. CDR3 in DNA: TGCAGCGTTGAAGGTGGGCAGGGGGCGGGCTACGAGCAGTACTTC.

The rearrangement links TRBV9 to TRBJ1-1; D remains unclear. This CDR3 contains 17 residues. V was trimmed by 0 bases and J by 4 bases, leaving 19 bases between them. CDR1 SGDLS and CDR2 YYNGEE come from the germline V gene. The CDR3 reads CASSVEVGMRSPTEAFF. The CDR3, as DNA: TGTGCCAGCAGCGTAGAGGTAGGGATGAGAAGTCCCACTGAAGCTTTCTTT.

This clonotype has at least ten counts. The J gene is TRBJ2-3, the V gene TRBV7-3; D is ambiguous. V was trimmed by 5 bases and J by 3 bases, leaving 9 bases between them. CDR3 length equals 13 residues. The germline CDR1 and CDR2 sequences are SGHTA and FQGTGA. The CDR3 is CASSTRLTDTQYF. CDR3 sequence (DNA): TGTGCCAGCAGCACGAGATTGACAGATACGCAGTATTTT.

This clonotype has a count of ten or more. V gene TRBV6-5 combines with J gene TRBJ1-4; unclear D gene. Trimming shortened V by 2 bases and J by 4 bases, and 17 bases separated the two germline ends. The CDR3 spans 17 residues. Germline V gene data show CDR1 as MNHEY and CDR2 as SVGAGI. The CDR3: CASSYPTDDGDNEKLFF. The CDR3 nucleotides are TGTGCCAGCAGTTACCCAACCGACGACGGCGATAATGAAAAACTGTTTTTT.

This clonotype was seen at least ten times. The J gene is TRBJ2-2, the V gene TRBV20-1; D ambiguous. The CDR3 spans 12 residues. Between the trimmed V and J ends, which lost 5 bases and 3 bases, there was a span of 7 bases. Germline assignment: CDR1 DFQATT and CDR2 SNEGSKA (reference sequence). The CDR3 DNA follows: TGCAGTGCTCCAGATTACACCGGGGAGCTGTTTTTT. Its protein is CSAPDYTGELFF.